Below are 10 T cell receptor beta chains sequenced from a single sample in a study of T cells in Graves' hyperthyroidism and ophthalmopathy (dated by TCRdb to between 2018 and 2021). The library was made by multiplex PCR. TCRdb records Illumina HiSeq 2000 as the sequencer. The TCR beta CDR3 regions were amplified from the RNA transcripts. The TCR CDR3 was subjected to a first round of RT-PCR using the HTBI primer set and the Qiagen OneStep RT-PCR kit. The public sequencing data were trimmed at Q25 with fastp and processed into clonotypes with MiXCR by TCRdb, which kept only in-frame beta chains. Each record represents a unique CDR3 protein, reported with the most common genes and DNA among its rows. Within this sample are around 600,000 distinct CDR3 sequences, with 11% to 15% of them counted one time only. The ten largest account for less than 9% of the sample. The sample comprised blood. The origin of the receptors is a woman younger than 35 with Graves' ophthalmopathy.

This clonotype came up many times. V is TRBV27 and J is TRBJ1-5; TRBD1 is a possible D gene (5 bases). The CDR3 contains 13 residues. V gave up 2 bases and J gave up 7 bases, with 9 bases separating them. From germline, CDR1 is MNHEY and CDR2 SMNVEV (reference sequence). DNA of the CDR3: TGTGCCAGCAGTTTAGGGGCGAGACAGCCCCAGCATTTT. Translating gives CASSLGARQPQHF.

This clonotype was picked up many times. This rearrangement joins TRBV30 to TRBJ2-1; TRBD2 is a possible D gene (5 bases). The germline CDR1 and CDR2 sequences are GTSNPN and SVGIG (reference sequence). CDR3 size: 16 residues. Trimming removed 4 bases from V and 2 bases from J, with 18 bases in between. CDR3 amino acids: CAWTDSRVGTYNEQFF. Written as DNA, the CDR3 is TGTGCCTGGACTGACTCGCGGGTGGGGACCTACAATGAGCAGTTCTTC.

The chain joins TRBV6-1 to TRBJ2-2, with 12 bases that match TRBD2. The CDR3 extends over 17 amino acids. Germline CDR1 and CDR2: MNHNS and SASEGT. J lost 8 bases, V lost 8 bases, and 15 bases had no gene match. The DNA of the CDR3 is TGTGCCAGCCCCGCGGGACAGACTAGCGGGAGAGAAGGGGAGCTGTTTTTT. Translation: CASPAGQTSGREGELFF.

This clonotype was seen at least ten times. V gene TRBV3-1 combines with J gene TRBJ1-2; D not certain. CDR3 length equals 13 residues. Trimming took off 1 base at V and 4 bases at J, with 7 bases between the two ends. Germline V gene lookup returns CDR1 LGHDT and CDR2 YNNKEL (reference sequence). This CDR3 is CASSQGAIYGYTF. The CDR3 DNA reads TGTGCCAGCAGCCAAGGTGCGATCTATGGCTACACCTTC.

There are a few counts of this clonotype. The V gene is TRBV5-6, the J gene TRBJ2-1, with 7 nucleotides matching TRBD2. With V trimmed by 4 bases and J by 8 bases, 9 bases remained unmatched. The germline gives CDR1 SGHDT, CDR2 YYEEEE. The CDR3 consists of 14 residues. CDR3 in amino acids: CASSPRTSYDEQFF. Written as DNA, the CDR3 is TGTGCCAGCAGCCCTAGGACTAGTTATGATGAGCAGTTCTTC. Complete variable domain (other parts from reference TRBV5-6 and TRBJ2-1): DAGVTQSPTHLIKTRGQQVTLRCSPKSGHDTVSWYQQALGQGPQFIFQYYEEEERQRGNFPDRFSGHQFPNYSSELNVNALLLGDSALYLCASSPRTSYDEQFFGPGTRLTVL.

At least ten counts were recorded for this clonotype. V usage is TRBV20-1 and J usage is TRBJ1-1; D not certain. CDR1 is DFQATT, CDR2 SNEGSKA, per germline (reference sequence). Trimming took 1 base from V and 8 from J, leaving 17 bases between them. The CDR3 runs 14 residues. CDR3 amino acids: CSARGLLGPREAFF. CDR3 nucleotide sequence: TGCAGTGCTAGAGGCCTCCTCGGCCCGAGGGAAGCTTTCTTT.

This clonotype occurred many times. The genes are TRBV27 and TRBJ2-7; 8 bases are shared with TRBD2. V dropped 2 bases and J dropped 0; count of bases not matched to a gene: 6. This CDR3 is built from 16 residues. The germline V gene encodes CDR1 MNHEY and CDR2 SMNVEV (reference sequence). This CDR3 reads CASSLRSSGFSYEQYF. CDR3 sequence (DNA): TGTGCCAGCAGTTTACGCTCTAGCGGGTTCTCCTACGAGCAGTACTTC.

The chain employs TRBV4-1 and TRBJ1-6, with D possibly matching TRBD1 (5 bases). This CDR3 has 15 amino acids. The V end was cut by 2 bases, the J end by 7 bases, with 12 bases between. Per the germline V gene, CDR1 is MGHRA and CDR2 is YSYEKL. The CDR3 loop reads CASSQPEGMNSPLHF. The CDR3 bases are TGCGCCAGCAGCCAACCGGAGGGGATGAATTCACCCCTCCACTTT.

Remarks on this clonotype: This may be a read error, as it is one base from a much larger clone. The CDR3 here is CASQAGGWTGEPFF. DNA of the CDR3: TGTGCCAGCCAAGCGGGAGGATGGACCGGGGAGCCGTTTTTT. The chain employs TRBV6-1 and TRBJ2-2; 9 bases align to TRBD2. Germline V gene data show CDR1 as MNHNS and CDR2 as SASEGT. The CDR3 contains 14 residues.

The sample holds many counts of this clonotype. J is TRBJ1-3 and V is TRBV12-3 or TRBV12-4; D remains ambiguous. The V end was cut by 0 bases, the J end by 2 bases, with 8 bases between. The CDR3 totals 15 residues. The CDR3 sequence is CASSLARRAGNTIYF. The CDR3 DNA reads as TGTGCCAGCAGTTTAGCGAGAAGGGCTGGAAACACCATATATTTT.